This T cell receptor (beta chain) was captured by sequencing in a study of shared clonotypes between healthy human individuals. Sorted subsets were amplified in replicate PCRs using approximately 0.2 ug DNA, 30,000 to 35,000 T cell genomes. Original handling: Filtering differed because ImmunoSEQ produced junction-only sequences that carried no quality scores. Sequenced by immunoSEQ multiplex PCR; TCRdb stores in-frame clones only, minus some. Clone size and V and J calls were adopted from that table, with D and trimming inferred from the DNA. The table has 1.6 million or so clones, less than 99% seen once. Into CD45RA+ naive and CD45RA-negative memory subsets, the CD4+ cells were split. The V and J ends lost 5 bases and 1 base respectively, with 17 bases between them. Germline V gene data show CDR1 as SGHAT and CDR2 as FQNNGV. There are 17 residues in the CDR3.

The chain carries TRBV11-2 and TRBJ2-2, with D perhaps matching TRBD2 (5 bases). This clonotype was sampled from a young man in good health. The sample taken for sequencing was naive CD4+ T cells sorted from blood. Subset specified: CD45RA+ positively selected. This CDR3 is CASSPDIGRKNTGELFF. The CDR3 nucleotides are TGTGCCAGCAGCCCTGATATTGGGAGAAAGAACACCGGGGAGCTGTTTTTT.